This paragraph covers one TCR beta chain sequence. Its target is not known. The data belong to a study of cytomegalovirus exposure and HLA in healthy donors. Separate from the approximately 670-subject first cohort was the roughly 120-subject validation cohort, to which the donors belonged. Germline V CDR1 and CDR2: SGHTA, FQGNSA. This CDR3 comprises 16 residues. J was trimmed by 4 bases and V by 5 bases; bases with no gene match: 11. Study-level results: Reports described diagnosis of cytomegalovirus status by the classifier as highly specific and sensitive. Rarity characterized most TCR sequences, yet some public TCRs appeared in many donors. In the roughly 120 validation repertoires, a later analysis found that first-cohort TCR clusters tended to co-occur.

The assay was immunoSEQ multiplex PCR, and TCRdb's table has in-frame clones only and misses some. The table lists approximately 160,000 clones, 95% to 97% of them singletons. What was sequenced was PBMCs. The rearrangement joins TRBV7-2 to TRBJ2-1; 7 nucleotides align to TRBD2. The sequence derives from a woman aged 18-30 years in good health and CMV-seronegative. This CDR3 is CASSRGPPGGYNEQFF. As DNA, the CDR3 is TGTGCCAGCAGCCGCGGCCCCCCGGGGGGATACAATGAGCAGTTCTTC.